The entry below describes one T cell receptor beta chain. Assay used: immunoSEQ multiplex PCR; TCRdb lists only in-frame clones, some missing. The sample holds fewer than 250,000 clones, over 80% seen once. The data were obtained in a study of blood T cell repertoires in COVID-19. V was shortened by 8 bases and J by 0 bases, with 13 bases between the two germline ends. CDR3 length: 14 residues. Germline V gives CDR1 MNHEY, CDR2 SVGAGI. The origin of this receptor is a man aged 55 to 70 with COVID-19, enrolled during active disease. The J gene is TRBJ1-1, the V gene TRBV6-5; TRBD1 might be the D (5 bases). The sample taken for sequencing was peripheral blood. The CDR3 loop reads CASAEQGLNTEAFF. DNA of the CDR3: TGTGCCAGCGCCGAGCAGGGATTGAACACTGAAGCTTTCTTT.